The T cell receptor beta chain under discussion was sequenced for a study of human T cells and chemical hapten exposure. About the research overall: Skin of the upper inner arm, approximately 2 cm by approximately 2 cm, received 2% DPC for sensitization.

This CDR3 has 14 residues. The germline CDR1 and CDR2 sequences are SGHTA and FQGNSA. V was clipped by 3 bases and J by 0 bases, with 6 bases between them. Source study methods: With a range of 23,224 to 690,600, the median per sample was roughly 91,000 TCRs. A single record per CDR3 protein comes from TCRdb applying MiXCR to the RACE reads. Clone size and V and J calls follow TCRdb, not the original study. The sample comprises 50,000 to 80,000 distinct CDR3 sequences, approximately 9.9% of which are singletons, and roughly 2.3% rests with the top ten. Findings of the study overall: The number of TCRs over 1 in 1000 frequency stayed unchanged after DPC.

Worth noting for this clonotype: As yet, its antigen is unknown.

Time point defined: patch test 3, about 24 weeks after DPC sensitization. Treatment indicated: therapeutic diphenylcyclopropenone sensitization with weekly scalp DPC. Unfractionated whole blood was the source from which total RNA was extracted. This specimen consisted of whole blood, obtained in connection with sensitization to the hapten diphenylcyclopropenone (DPC). The V gene is TRBV7-2, the J gene TRBJ2-1, with D perhaps TRBD1 (6 bases). This clonotype originated in a woman in her twenties or thirties with alopecia areata. Some clones in this sample may be carry-over from other donors' samples. Here the CDR3 reads CASSLTGSYNEQFF. The CDR3, as DNA: TGTGCCAGCAGCTTGACAGGCTCCTACAATGAGCAGTTCTTC.